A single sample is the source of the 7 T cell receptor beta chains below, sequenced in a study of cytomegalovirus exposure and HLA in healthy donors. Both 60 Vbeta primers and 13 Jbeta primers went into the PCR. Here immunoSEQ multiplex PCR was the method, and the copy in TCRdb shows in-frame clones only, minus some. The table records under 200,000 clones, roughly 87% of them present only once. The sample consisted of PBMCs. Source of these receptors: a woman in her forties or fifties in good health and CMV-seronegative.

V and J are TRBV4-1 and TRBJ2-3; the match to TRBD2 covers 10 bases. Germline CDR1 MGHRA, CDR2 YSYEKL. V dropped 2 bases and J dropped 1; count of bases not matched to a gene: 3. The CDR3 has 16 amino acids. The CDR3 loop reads CASSQRAGGGTDTQYF. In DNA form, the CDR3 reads TGCGCCAGCAGCCAACGAGCGGGGGGGGGCACAGATACGCAGTATTTT.

The CDR3 reads CASSAPGTTGGDEQYF. The CDR3 DNA is TGTGCCAGCAGCGCCCCCGGTACGACAGGGGGGGACGAGCAGTACTTC. V gene TRBV7-2 combines with J gene TRBJ2-7, with 9 bases identical to TRBD1. Trimming removed 5 bases from V and 5 bases from J; junction bases left unmatched: 13. This CDR3 has 16 amino acids. Germline V CDR1 and CDR2: SGHTA, FQGNSA. Looking up the rest from reference TRBV7-2 and TRBJ2-7 gives the full variable domain: GAGVSQSPSNKVTEKGKDVELRCDPISGHTALYWYRQSLGQGLEFLIYFQGNSAPDKSGLPSDRFSAERTGGSVSTLTIQRTQQEDSAVYLCASSAPGTTGGDEQYFGPGTRLTVT.

CDR3 DNA sequence: TGTGCCAGCAGTTTCGGAGAAAACTACGAGCAGTACTTC. It is translated as CASSFGENYEQYF. The chain has TRBV6-6 and TRBJ2-5; no reliable D call. The closer fit of TRBJ2-7 to the DNA end suggests the J call may be wrong. CDR1 is MNHNY and CDR2 is SVGAGI in the germline V gene (reference sequence). CDR3 length equals 13 residues.

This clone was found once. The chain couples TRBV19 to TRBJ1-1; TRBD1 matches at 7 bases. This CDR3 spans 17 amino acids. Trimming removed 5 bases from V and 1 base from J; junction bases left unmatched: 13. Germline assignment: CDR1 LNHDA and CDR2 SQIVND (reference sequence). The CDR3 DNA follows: TGTGCCAGTAGTTCTTACCCCCGGGACAGCGGGAACACTGAAGCTTTCTTT. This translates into CASSSYPRDSGNTEAFF.

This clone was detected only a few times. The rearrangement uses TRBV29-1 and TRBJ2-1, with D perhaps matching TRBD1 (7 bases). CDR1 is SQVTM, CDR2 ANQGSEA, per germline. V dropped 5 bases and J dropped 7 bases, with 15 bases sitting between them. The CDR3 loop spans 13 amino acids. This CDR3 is CSVYEGAGNEQFF. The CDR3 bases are TGCAGCGTTTATGAGGGGGCGGGAAATGAGCAGTTCTTC.

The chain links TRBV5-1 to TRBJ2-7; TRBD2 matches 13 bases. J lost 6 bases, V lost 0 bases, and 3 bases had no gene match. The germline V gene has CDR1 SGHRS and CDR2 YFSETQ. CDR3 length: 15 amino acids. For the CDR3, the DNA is TGCGCCAGCAGCTTGGGGACTAGCGGGAGTACCGAGCAGTACTTC. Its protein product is CASSLGTSGSTEQYF.

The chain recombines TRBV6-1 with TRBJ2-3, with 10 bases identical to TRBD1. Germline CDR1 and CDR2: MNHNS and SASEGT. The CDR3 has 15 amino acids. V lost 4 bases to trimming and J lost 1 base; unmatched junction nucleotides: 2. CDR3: CASSGQGAGTDTQYF. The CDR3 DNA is TGTGCCAGCAGTGGACAGGGGGCCGGCACAGATACGCAGTATTTT.